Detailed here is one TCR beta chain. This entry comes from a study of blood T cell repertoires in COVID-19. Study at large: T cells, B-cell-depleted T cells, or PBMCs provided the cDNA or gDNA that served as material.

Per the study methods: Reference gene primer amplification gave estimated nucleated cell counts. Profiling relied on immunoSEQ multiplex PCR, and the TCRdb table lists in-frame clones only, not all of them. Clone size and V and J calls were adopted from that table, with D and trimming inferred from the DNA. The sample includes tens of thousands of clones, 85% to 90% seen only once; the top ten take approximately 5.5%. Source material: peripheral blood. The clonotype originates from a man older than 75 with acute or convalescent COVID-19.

CDR3 region: CSVGFPGHLNTEAFF. DNA of the CDR3: TGCAGCGTTGGGTTCCCGGGACACCTGAACACTGAAGCTTTCTTT. The chain employs TRBV29-1 and TRBJ1-1, with D perhaps TRBD1 (6 bases). This CDR3 is 15 amino acids long. Germline values: CDR1 SQVTM, CDR2 ANQGSEA. The V and J ends lost 4 bases and 0 bases respectively, with 15 bases between them.